This T cell receptor (beta chain) stems from a study of immune characterization of retroperitoneal liposarcoma. The germline CDR1 and CDR2 sequences are ENHRY and SYGVKD. Trimming at V came to 2 bases and at J to 7 bases, leaving 2 bases not matched to a gene. This CDR3 comprises 14 residues. TCRdb passed the PCR reads through MiXCR, listing each CDR3 protein once. The sample lists roughly 10,000 distinct CDR3 sequences, 25% to 30% occurring once. This TCR derives from a male donor with retroperitoneal liposarcoma. Sample: tumor tissue. The chain carries TRBV10-3 and TRBJ1-6; TRBD1 matches 7 bases. The CDR3 loop reads CAISETGANSPLHF. CDR3 sequence (DNA): TGTGCCATCAGTGAGACAGGGGCCAATTCACCCCTCCACTTT.